This TCR beta chain was captured by sequencing in a study of CD8 T cells in Susac syndrome (dated by TCRdb to between 2018 and 2021). In terms of the full investigation: Among the Susac syndrome patients who were sequenced, clinically active disease was present in more than 5 and clinical remission was observed in under ten. Susac syndrome patients were therapy-naive, on corticosteroids (some also receiving IVIg), or on IVIg alone at blood withdrawal. Repertoire sequencing was used to test whether CD8+ T cell activation and differentiation in Susac syndrome was antigen driven. Findings and caveats that apply to the study as a whole: The CD4+ T cell repertoire of patients with Susac syndrome showed no detectable clonal expansion. The number of individuals in the TCR sequencing and HLA analysis was recognized as being relatively small.

RNA was extracted with the RNeasy kit and 0.5 to 1 ug was reverse transcribed using random hexamers. TCR beta CDR3 regions were amplified with the immunoSEQ multiplex PCR assay covering 54 Vbeta and 13 Jbeta segments. Bias from PCR amplification was corrected by using a synthetic template baseline for primer optimization and for computational correction. The authors' pipeline ran thus. Reads were assigned to V, D and J genes according to IMGT and analyzed in immunoSEQ Analyzer, with only productive sequences retained. Clonality was calculated as one minus the Shannon entropy normalized by log2 of the number of productive unique sequences. For each patient and control, public and private clones were evaluated within the 100 most prevalent clones. A clone was defined as Susac-specific if it was absent from the healthy and MS cohorts, from roughly 990 published viral clones and from other ImmuneACCESS disease sequences. TCRdb redid the processing of the public reads, applying fastp at Q25 and MiXCR, and retained in-frame beta chains. One record per CDR3 amino acid sequence lists the most common genes and DNA. The V and J calls shown here were made by TCRdb, not taken from the authors' results. This sample lists around 170,000 distinct CDR3 sequences; around 95% were detected once. The top ten clones comprise 0.09% to 0.1% of the sample.

Peripheral blood CD8+ and CD4+ T cells from healthy donors, Susac syndrome patients and multiple sclerosis patients were profiled by high-throughput TCR beta sequencing. The Susac syndrome patients fulfilled recently defined diagnostic criteria for either definite or probable disease. CD8+ TEMRA cells were enriched by FACS, while bulk CD8+ and CD4+ T cells were purified by magnetic negative isolation. Blood was drawn into EDTA tubes, processed within 24 hours, and PBMCs were isolated by density gradient centrifugation. PBMCs intended for TCR sequencing were cryopreserved in liquid nitrogen and were subsequently thawed in a 37 degrees C water bath. Purity of sorted or isolated CD4+, CD8+ and CD8+ TEMRA cells was at least 90%. According to the germline V gene, CDR1 reads KGHSH and CDR2 reads LQKENI. Counted from cysteine to phenylalanine, this CDR3 has 13 amino acids. Only the CDR3 region is kept as DNA, spanning 39 bases read in frame from base 1. Between the V and J ends, shortened by 2 bases and 0 bases respectively, the junction contains 4 bases.

On this clonotype itself: Its target antigen remains unknown. The input lacks base qualities; no much larger clone sits a single base away.

Recombination joined TRBV18 with TRBJ1-1, with the D segment identity uncertain. The material sequenced was CD4+ T cells from PBMCs. The sequence was obtained from a human donor with Susac syndrome. CDR3 sequence: CASSPNLNTEAFF. The DNA sequence is as follows: TGTGCCAGCTCACCAAACCTGAACACTGAAGCTTTCTTT.